The next 29 T cell receptor beta chains were all read from a single sample in a study of blood T cell repertoires in COVID-19. Using immunoSEQ multiplex PCR, the repertoire was profiled, and TCRdb retains in-frame clones only, with some absent. The sample shows approximately 280,000 clones, 85% of them seen only once. The specimen sequenced was PBMCs or T cells enriched from blood (not recorded which). Receptors originate from a woman aged 50 to 65 who had recovered from COVID-19.

The V and J genes are TRBV4-3 and TRBJ2-1, with D perhaps TRBD2 (5 bases). V was shortened by 5 bases and J by 0 bases, with 14 bases between the two germline ends. This CDR3 contains 16 residues. Germline values: CDR1 LGHNA, CDR2 YSLEER. The CDR3 nucleotides read TGCGCCAGCAGCGCCAAGGAGCGGTACTCCTACAATGAGCAGTTCTTC. This translates into CASSAKERYSYNEQFF.

A remark on this clone: Other DNA sequences in this specimen translate into the identical CDR3. The V call is TRBV18, the J call TRBJ1-1; 8 bases align to TRBD1. There are 14 residues in the CDR3. CDR1 and CDR2 from the germline V gene are KGHSH and LQKENI. The V gene end was trimmed by 6 bases and the J gene end by 2 bases; junction bases not matched to a gene: 5. In DNA form, the CDR3 reads TGTGCCAGCTCCCCAGGACAGGGAAACACTGAAGCTTTCTTT. Its protein is CASSPGQGNTEAFF.

In DNA, the CDR3 is TGTGCCAGCTCTCTCGGGGACAGACACTCTGGAAACACCATATATTTT. Its translation is CASSLGDRHSGNTIYF. The chain uses TRBV9 and TRBJ1-3, with TRBD1 matching over 7 bases. J was trimmed by 0 bases and V by 7 bases; bases with no gene match: 10. CDR3 length equals 16 residues. Germline CDR1 SGDLS, CDR2 YYNGEE.

The chain joins TRBV19 to TRBJ2-4; 8 bases are shared with TRBD1. From germline, CDR1 is LNHDA and CDR2 SQIVND (reference sequence). The CDR3 runs to 14 residues. J gave up 6 bases and V 5 bases, and 6 bases lay outside the gene matches. CDR3 DNA: TGTGCCAGTAGTTCCAGGGGGCTTGTAAACATTCAGTACTTC. This encodes CASSSRGLVNIQYF. Full variable domain (missing parts from reference TRBV19 and TRBJ2-4): DGGITQSPKYLFRKEGQNVTLSCEQNLNHDAMYWYRQDPGQGLRLIYYSQIVNDFQKGDIAEGYSVSREKKESFPLTVTSAQKNPTAFYLCASSSRGLVNIQYFGAGTRLSVL.

The chain uses TRBV7-9 and TRBJ1-2; D is perhaps TRBD1 (6 bases). CDR1 is SEHNR, CDR2 FQNEAQ, per germline (reference sequence). Between the trimmed V and J ends, which lost 1 base and 2 bases, there was a span of 11 bases. The CDR3 has 15 residues. The CDR3 spells CASSLVTGTNYGYTF. CDR3 DNA: TGTGCCAGCAGCTTAGTAACAGGGACGAACTATGGCTACACCTTC.

V and J are TRBV7-2 and TRBJ2-5, with 10 positions matching TRBD1. Germline lookup yields CDR1 SGHTA and CDR2 FQGNSA. CDR3 size: 16 residues. The V gene end was trimmed by 5 bases and the J gene end by 1 base; junction bases not matched to a gene: 7. The CDR3 DNA is TGTGCCAGCAGCCTAGGGACAGGGGTTTCCCAAGAGACCCAGTACTTC. The encoded protein is CASSLGTGVSQETQYF.

This chain's CDR3 is CASRDGGSRTDEQFF. Here the CDR3 DNA reads TGTGCCAGCAGGGATGGTGGATCGAGGACTGATGAGCAGTTCTTC. The chain has TRBV7-9 and TRBJ2-1; D perhaps matches TRBD2 (5 bases). The CDR3 has 15 residues. Per germline, CDR1 SEHNR and CDR2 FQNEAQ (reference sequence). Trimming left V 6 bases short and J 8 bases short, with 20 bases between.

This clone has a single count. The genes are TRBV3-1 (or the pseudogene TRBV3-2) and TRBJ1-6; 8 bases are shared with TRBD1. CDR1 and CDR2 from the germline V gene are LGHDT and YNNKEL (reference sequence). The CDR3 is made up of 15 amino acids. Losses at the gene ends were 2 bases for V and 8 bases for J; bases not matched to a gene: 5. The CDR3 DNA follows: TGTGCCAGCAGCCAATTAGGACAGGGAGATTCACCCCTCCACTTT. Translated, it gives CASSQLGQGDSPLHF.

The chain is built from TRBV9 and TRBJ2-2, with TRBD1 matching over 7 bases. Trimming took 4 bases from V and 6 from J; bases not matched to a gene: 6. Per the germline V gene, CDR1 is SGDLS and CDR2 is YYNGEE. The CDR3 has 14 amino acids. CDR3 nucleotides: TGTGCCAGCAGCCTAGGGACAGACCCCGGGGAGCTGTTTTTT. Protein sequence: CASSLGTDPGELFF.

The chain couples TRBV4-3 to TRBJ1-2; TRBD1 agrees at 7 bases. Germline V gene lookup returns CDR1 LGHNA and CDR2 YSLEER. The V segment lost 0 bases and the J segment 2 bases; nucleotides outside the gene matches: 6. There are 16 residues in the CDR3. For the CDR3, the DNA is TGCGCCAGCAGCCAAGATACAGGGGTGATGAACTATGGCTACACCTTC. This sequence encodes CASSQDTGVMNYGYTF.

This chain connects TRBV29-1 to TRBJ2-1, with 10 bases fitting TRBD2. The germline V gene has CDR1 SQVTM and CDR2 ANQGSEA. Trimming removed 5 bases from V and 12 bases from J; junction bases left unmatched: 13. The CDR3 runs to 14 residues. The CDR3 DNA reads TGCAGCGTTTTCTTAAGCGGGGGGGGATCCGCGCAGTTCTTC. Encoded protein: CSVFLSGGGSAQFF.

This clone occurred a few times. The sample carries other DNA sequences with the same CDR3. The V call is TRBV3-1 (or the pseudogene TRBV3-2), the J call TRBJ1-4; possibly TRBD1 for D (5 bases). With 6 bases removed from V and 5 bases from J, the gap between germline ends came to 13 bases. Germline lookup yields CDR1 LGHDT and CDR2 YNNKEL (reference sequence). This CDR3 comprises 14 residues. The chain's CDR3 is CASSQGLRNEKLFF. CDR3 nucleotides: TGTGCCAGCAGTCAGGGACTCAGAAATGAAAAACTGTTTTTT.

V usage is TRBV4-1 and J usage is TRBJ2-1, with TRBD2 matching 8 bases. The trim removed 0 bases at V and 6 bases at J, leaving 4 bases unmatched. The CDR3 has 15 amino acids. From germline, CDR1 is MGHRA and CDR2 YSYEKL. CDR3 sequence (DNA): TGCGCCAGCAGCCAAGATTCGGGGGGGGCCAATGAGCAGTTCTTC. Its translation is CASSQDSGGANEQFF.

As DNA, the CDR3 is TGTGCCAGCAGTTTATTACAGGTCTCTGGAAACACCATATATTTT. It is translated as CASSLLQVSGNTIYF. V is TRBV28 and J is TRBJ1-3; D may be TRBD1 (5 bases). The V gene lost 1 base and the J gene lost 0 bases, with 7 bases spanning the gap. The CDR3 is made up of 15 amino acids. Germline V lookup: CDR1 MDHEN, CDR2 SYDVKM.

This clone was picked up a small number of times. The J gene is TRBJ1-6, the V gene TRBV5-6; D remains unclear. Trimming cost V 0 bases and J 10 bases, with 11 bases left between them. The CDR3 covers 14 residues. CDR1 is SGHDT and CDR2 is YYEEEE in the germline V gene. The CDR3 DNA sequence: TGTGCCAGCAGCTTGGGGCTCGGGATCTCACCCCTCCACTTT. Protein product: CASSLGLGISPLHF.

This chain joins TRBV9 and TRBJ2-1; D possibly corresponds to TRBD2 (5 bases). The V gene's germline CDR1 is SGDLS and CDR2 YYNGEE. There are 13 residues in the CDR3. V dropped 3 bases and J dropped 9 bases, with 13 bases sitting between them. CDR3 DNA sequence: TGTGCCAGCAGCGCCCGTGGCGCGGGTGAGCAGTTCTTC. This translates into CASSARGAGEQFF.

The CDR3 here is CASRKGRPRQGGRNTEAFF. The CDR3, as DNA: TGTGCAAGTCGCAAAGGCCGTCCGAGACAGGGGGGAAGGAACACTGAAGCTTTCTTT. The rearrangement uses TRBV12-2 and TRBJ1-1; TRBD1 reflects the table's D call only, with no check against the DNA. TRBV12-2 counts as a pseudogene. This CDR3 region has 19 residues.

The chain employs TRBV25-1 and TRBJ2-7; 9 bases fit TRBD1. Germline values: CDR1 MGHDK, CDR2 SYGVNS. The CDR3 extends over 15 amino acids. After removal of 7 bases from V and 1 base from J, the junction contained 8 bases not matched to a gene. The CDR3, as DNA: TGTGCCAGCAAAAGGAGACAGGGGGGTTCCTACGAGCAGTACTTC. Translated, it gives CASKRRQGGSYEQYF.

The chain uses TRBV4-1 and TRBJ2-3, with D perhaps TRBD2 (6 bases). CDR1 is MGHRA, CDR2 YSYEKL, per germline. The ends were cut back, 6 bases at V and 4 bases at J, with 11 bases in the middle. CDR3 length: 13 amino acids. The CDR3 bases are TGCGCCAGCAGTTGGAGGGGAGCAGATACGCAGTATTTT. Translated: CASSWRGADTQYF.

The rearrangement joins TRBV19 to TRBJ1-2; a weak D match, TRBD1 (6 bases). Deletions cut 8 bases from V and 4 bases from J, with 17 bases between. The V gene's germline CDR1 is LNHDA and CDR2 SQIVND (reference sequence). CDR3 size: 14 residues. CDR3 in amino acids: CASAPGTLGYGYTF. In nucleotides, the CDR3 is TGTGCCAGTGCCCCTGGGACACTGGGCTATGGCTACACCTTC.

CDR3 sequence: CASSQDQGARGEKLFF. The CDR3 DNA reads as TGTGCCAGCAGCCAAGATCAGGGGGCGAGGGGTGAAAAACTGTTTTTT. The chain recombines TRBV3-1 (or the pseudogene TRBV3-2) with TRBJ1-4, with 8 bases that match TRBD1. The germline CDR1 and CDR2 sequences are LGHDT and YNNKEL (reference sequence). The CDR3 has 16 amino acids. Germline trimming cut 0 bases from V and 7 bases from J; bases unmatched to any gene: 7.

V and J are TRBV5-1 and TRBJ2-7, with D possibly TRBD2 on 5 matching bases. V was pared by 0 bases and J by 2 bases, with 9 bases between. Per the germline V gene, CDR1 is SGHRS and CDR2 is YFSETQ. This CDR3 region has 14 residues. The CDR3 DNA reads as TGCGCCAGCAGCTTGGTTCCCGGGACCTACGAGCAGTACTTC. Protein sequence: CASSLVPGTYEQYF. Based on the CDR3 plus reference TRBV5-1 and TRBJ2-7, the full variable domain is KAGVTQTPRYLIKTRGQQVTLSCSPISGHRSVSWYQQTPGQGLQFLFEYFSETQRNKGNFPGRFSGRQFSNSRSEMNVSTLELGDSALYLCASSLVPGTYEQYFGPGTRLTVT.

This sequence joins TRBV7-9 and TRBJ2-5; 7 bases line up with TRBD1. The CDR3 length is 15 residues. Germline V gene data show CDR1 as SEHNR and CDR2 as FQNEAQ (reference sequence). V shed 5 bases and J 4 bases; nucleotides not matched to a gene: 10. Here the CDR3 reads CASSPRRRTGETQYF. CDR3 bases: TGTGCCAGCAGCCCTAGGCGCAGGACAGGAGAGACCCAGTACTTC.

This clone came up once. This chain uses TRBV4-2 with TRBJ1-2; D gene unclear. Germline V gene lookup returns CDR1 LGHNA and CDR2 YNFKEQ. V was clipped by 1 base and J by 0 bases, with 12 bases between them. This CDR3 has 16 residues. DNA of the CDR3: TGTGCCAGCAGCCAAGGCGTAAGAGATACTAACTATGGCTACACCTTC. Translation: CASSQGVRDTNYGYTF.

This clone was seen a single time. The rearrangement joins TRBV7-8 to TRBJ1-2; unclear D gene. The CDR3 covers 15 residues. CDR1 is SGHVS and CDR2 is FQNEAQ in the germline V gene. V was shortened by 1 base and J by 2 bases, with 11 bases between the two germline ends. CDR3 loop: CASSLVLAGNYGYTF. The CDR3, as DNA: TGTGCCAGCAGCTTAGTATTAGCCGGGAACTATGGCTACACCTTC.

The chain uses TRBV4-3 and TRBJ1-3; a possible D gene is TRBD1 (5 bases). Germline loops: CDR1 LGHNA, CDR2 YSLEER. V shed 4 bases and J shed 0 bases, with 16 bases lying between them. This CDR3 is 17 amino acids long. CDR3 sequence (DNA): TGCGCCAGCAGCCCTGTGTTTGGGGCCGCCTCTGGAAACACCATATATTTT. This gives the protein CASSPVFGAASGNTIYF.

V usage is TRBV4-1 and J usage is TRBJ2-5, with 13 nucleotides matching TRBD2. Germline trimming cut 0 bases from V and 4 bases from J; bases unmatched to any gene: 5. The CDR3 extends over 17 amino acids. Germline CDR1 MGHRA, CDR2 YSYEKL. The CDR3 sequence: CASSQDRRLAGGETQYF. The CDR3 DNA reads TGCGCCAGCAGCCAAGATAGAAGACTAGCGGGAGGAGAGACCCAGTACTTC.

The chain is built from TRBV19 and TRBJ2-3; D remains unclear. The V end was cut by 2 bases, the J end by 2 bases, with 8 bases between. The CDR3 is made up of 14 amino acids. Germline lookup yields CDR1 LNHDA and CDR2 SQIVND (reference sequence). CDR3 DNA sequence: TGTGCCAGTAGTATACAGCGAGTCACAGATACGCAGTATTTT. Its protein is CASSIQRVTDTQYF.

V usage is TRBV29-1 and J usage is TRBJ1-2; no definite D call. The V end lost 7 bases, the J end lost 5 bases, and 17 bases lay between the germline ends. Germline CDR1 reads SQVTM; CDR2 reads ANQGSEA. The CDR3 consists of 13 residues. For the CDR3, the DNA is TGCAGCGCTCGGGAGAGTAGGGCGTATGGCTACACCTTC. Its protein is CSARESRAYGYTF.